This passage covers 29 T cell receptor beta chains from one sample sequenced in a study of blood T cell repertoires in COVID-19. TCRdb's table, derived via immunoSEQ multiplex PCR, lists solely in-frame clones and lacks some. The table includes about 230,000 clones, over 80% detected once. What was sequenced was PBMCs or T cells enriched from blood (not recorded which). These receptors all stem from a woman in her twenties or thirties who had been exposed to COVID-19.

The chain links TRBV5-6 to TRBJ2-1, with D possibly being TRBD1 (5 bases). V was trimmed by 5 bases and J by 0 bases, leaving 12 bases between them. The CDR3 spans 15 residues. In germline, CDR1 is SGHDT, CDR2 YYEEEE. In DNA form, the CDR3 reads TGTGCCAGCAGTTCCGACAGCAGCTCCTACAATGAGCAGTTCTTC. It translates to CASSSDSSSYNEQFF. The complete variable domain, with remaining parts taken from reference TRBV5-6 and TRBJ2-1, reads DAGVTQSPTHLIKTRGQQVTLRCSPKSGHDTVSWYQQALGQGPQFIFQYYEEEERQRGNFPDRFSGHQFPNYSSELNVNALLLGDSALYLCASSSDSSSYNEQFFGPGTRLTVL.

The chain carries TRBV27 and TRBJ2-4, with 14 bases fitting TRBD2. This CDR3 is built from 19 residues. V lost 5 bases and J lost 0; bases outside the gene matches: 9. Germline V gene sequence: CDR1 MNHEY, CDR2 SMNVEV (reference sequence). Here the CDR3 reads CASSGIGTSGRVAKNIQYF. As DNA, the CDR3 is TGTGCCAGCAGTGGGATCGGGACTAGCGGGAGAGTAGCCAAAAACATTCAGTACTTC.

The chain couples TRBV21-1 to TRBJ2-7; the DNA was not compared with TRBD2, the D call given in the table. TRBV21-1 is given as a pseudogene. The CDR3 has 13 amino acids. Here the CDR3 DNA reads TGTGCCAGCGGGTCGGGAGGGCGGTACGAGCAGTACTTC. Its translation is CASGSGGRYEQYF.

The rearrangement links TRBV11-2 to TRBJ1-2, with TRBD1 identical over 8 bases. V trimming: 5 bases; J trimming: 5 bases; junction bases outside the gene matches: 7. Germline V gene sequence: CDR1 SGHAT, CDR2 FQNNGV. CDR3 length: 14 residues. As DNA, the CDR3 is TGTGCCAGCAGCAGTCACAGGGGGAGGTATGGCTACACCTTC. Amino acids: CASSSHRGRYGYTF.

The V and J genes are TRBV27 and TRBJ2-1; 9 positions agree with TRBD2. This CDR3 spans 14 amino acids. Germline values: CDR1 MNHEY, CDR2 SMNVEV (reference sequence). V lost 8 bases, J lost 3 bases, and 5 bases stayed unmatched. The CDR3, as DNA: TGTGCCAGCTCCACTAGCGGGTACTACAATGAGCAGTTCTTC. It is translated as CASSTSGYYNEQFF.

This chain joins TRBV19 and TRBJ2-7, with 8 bases aligning to TRBD1. V lost 5 bases to trimming and J lost 3 bases; unmatched junction nucleotides: 6. This CDR3 spans 14 amino acids. The germline V gene has CDR1 LNHDA and CDR2 SQIVND (reference sequence). The CDR3: CASSSMTGDYEQYF. The CDR3 DNA reads as TGTGCCAGTAGTTCGATGACAGGGGACTACGAGCAGTACTTC.

As DNA, the CDR3 is TGTGCCAGTACCCGACAGGGACGGGAAGAGCAGTTCTTC. Translated, it gives CASTRQGREEQFF. This sequence joins TRBV19 and TRBJ2-1, with 7 bases that match TRBD1. V shed 7 bases, J shed 10 bases, and the junction held 10 bases outside the gene matches. Germline assignment: CDR1 LNHDA and CDR2 SQIVND (reference sequence). The CDR3 has 13 amino acids.

In this sample, this clone turned up once. The chain employs TRBV2 and TRBJ2-5; TRBD1 might be the D (6 bases). The CDR3 is 14 residues long. Germline V gene data show CDR1 as SNHLY and CDR2 as FYNNEI. V was clipped by 6 bases and J by 5 bases, with 16 bases between them. For the CDR3, the DNA is TGTGCCAGCAGGGAGAGACAGGTCAAGGAGACCCAGTACTTC. It yields the protein CASRERQVKETQYF.

This sequence joins TRBV12-5 and TRBJ2-1, with D maybe TRBD1 (8 bases). CDR1 and CDR2 from the germline V gene are LGHNT and FRNRAP. Trimming shortened V by 3 bases and J by 6 bases, and 18 bases separated the two germline ends. There are 16 residues in the CDR3. CDR3: CASGFTGQGGGNEQFF. In DNA, the CDR3 is TGTGCTAGTGGTTTTACCGGACAGGGAGGGGGCAATGAGCAGTTCTTC.

The chain couples TRBV5-1 to TRBJ1-2; possible D gene TRBD1, 5 bases. Trimming took off 3 bases at V and 6 bases at J, with 15 bases between the two ends. CDR1 is SGHRS and CDR2 is YFSETQ in the germline V gene. The CDR3 length is 14 residues. In nucleotides, the CDR3 is TGCGCCAGCAGCTCCCTCGGGGGACCCAATGGCTACACCTTC. It translates to CASSSLGGPNGYTF.

This clone was observed a handful of times. V is TRBV6-5 and J is TRBJ2-7; 11 bases agree with TRBD1. Trimming at V came to 4 bases and at J to 3 bases, leaving 5 bases not matched to a gene. Germline values: CDR1 MNHEY, CDR2 SVGAGI. The CDR3 contains 15 residues. The CDR3 loop reads CASSWTGGAFYEQYF. CDR3 bases: TGTGCCAGCAGTTGGACAGGGGGCGCGTTCTACGAGCAGTACTTC.

This chain links TRBV5-1 with TRBJ2-7; 8 nucleotides agree with TRBD2. Germline V gene data show CDR1 as SGHRS and CDR2 as YFSETQ. CDR3 length equals 17 residues. Losses at the gene ends were 4 bases for V and 6 bases for J; bases not matched to a gene: 18. The CDR3 region is CASSPERVAGPWGEQYF. Here the CDR3 DNA reads TGCGCCAGCAGCCCGGAGCGAGTAGCGGGACCCTGGGGCGAGCAGTACTTC.

This rearrangement joins TRBV12-3 or TRBV12-4 to TRBJ2-5, with D tentatively TRBD1 (5 bases). The CDR3 has 13 amino acids. V lost 2 bases and J lost 5, with 9 bases in between. Here the CDR3 reads CASSLRGIETQYF. CDR3 DNA sequence: TGTGCCAGCAGTTTAAGGGGAATTGAGACCCAGTACTTC.

This clone came up once. The genes are TRBV6-5 and TRBJ2-3; 9 bases map to TRBD2. From germline, CDR1 is MNHEY and CDR2 SVGAGI. The CDR3 extends over 15 amino acids. Trimming cost V 5 bases and J 3 bases; bases outside gene matches: 6. Here the CDR3 DNA reads TGTGCCAGCAGTCTGACTAGCGGAGCTACAGATACGCAGTATTTT. This translates into CASSLTSGATDTQYF.

The chain is built from TRBV19 and TRBJ2-5; 8 bases agree with TRBD2. J gave up 5 bases and V 6 bases, and 14 bases lay outside the gene matches. The CDR3 has 16 residues. Looked up from germline, CDR1 is LNHDA and CDR2 is SQIVND (reference sequence). CDR3 in amino acids: CASSGTPGTRVETQYF. The CDR3 nucleotides read TGTGCCAGTAGCGGGACTCCCGGGACTAGAGTGGAGACCCAGTACTTC.

The rearrangement joins TRBV7-9 to TRBJ2-2; unclear D gene. There are 14 residues in the CDR3. Germline lookup yields CDR1 SEHNR and CDR2 FQNEAQ (reference sequence). V lost 1 base and J 5 bases, leaving 8 bases between the germline ends. The CDR3 coding sequence is TGTGCCAGCAGCTTAGTGTCTGCGACCGGGGAGCTGTTTTTT. Translating it yields CASSLVSATGELFF.

The chain links TRBV11-3 to TRBJ2-2; 11 positions agree with TRBD2. V lost 5 bases to trimming and J lost 5 bases; unmatched junction nucleotides: 7. Germline V gene lookup returns CDR1 SGHNT and CDR2 YENEEA. CDR3 length: 16 residues. CDR3 region: CASSRTGTSGTGELFF. As DNA, the CDR3 is TGTGCCAGCAGCCGTACCGGGACTAGCGGTACCGGGGAGCTGTTTTTT. Looking up the rest from reference TRBV11-3 and TRBJ2-2 gives the full variable domain: EAGVVQSPRYKIIEKKQPVAFWCNPISGHNTLYWYLQNLGQGPELLIRYENEEAVDDSQLPKDRFSAERLKGVDSTLKIQPAELGDSAVYLCASSRTGTSGTGELFFGEGSRLTVL.

The rearrangement links TRBV7-9 to TRBJ2-7, with D possibly matching TRBD2 (6 bases). The CDR3 contains 15 residues. Trimming cost V 1 base and J 6 bases, with 16 bases left between them. CDR1 and CDR2 (germline): SEHNR, FQNEAQ (reference sequence). The CDR3 region has the DNA TGTGCCAGCAGCTTAGGGTGGCGGGGAGCGGGCGAGCAGTACTTC. It is translated as CASSLGWRGAGEQYF.

The V call is TRBV5-1, the J call TRBJ2-1; 9 nucleotides line up with TRBD2. Germline-derived CDR1 and CDR2 are SGHRS and YFSETQ. V dropped 4 bases and J dropped 2; count of bases not matched to a gene: 4. The CDR3 sequence is 15 residues long. The CDR3 DNA follows: TGCGCCAGCAGCCAGACTAGCGGTCCCTACAATGAGCAGTTCTTC. Translating gives CASSQTSGPYNEQFF. The whole variable domain, filled in from reference TRBV5-1 and TRBJ2-1, reads KAGVTQTPRYLIKTRGQQVTLSCSPISGHRSVSWYQQTPGQGLQFLFEYFSETQRNKGNFPGRFSGRQFSNSRSEMNVSTLELGDSALYLCASSQTSGPYNEQFFGPGTRLTVL.

V gene TRBV5-1 combines with J gene TRBJ2-2; 10 positions agree with TRBD2. The trim removed 4 bases at V and 3 bases at J, leaving 12 bases unmatched. The CDR3 length is 18 residues. CDR1 and CDR2 (germline): SGHRS, YFSETQ. The CDR3 DNA sequence: TGCGCCAGCAGCCCATACTCCGGGACTAGCGAGCACACCGGGGAGCTGTTTTTT. It translates to CASSPYSGTSEHTGELFF.

The V and J genes are TRBV5-5 and TRBJ2-7; 8 bases map to TRBD1. V lost 0 bases to trimming and J lost 5 bases; unmatched junction nucleotides: 10. Per germline, CDR1 SGHKS and CDR2 YYEKEE (reference sequence). This CDR3 region has 16 residues. The CDR3 DNA follows: TGTGCCAGCAGCTTGGCCAGGGGGCAGGGAGGCCACGAGCAGTACTTC. Protein sequence: CASSLARGQGGHEQYF.

The rearrangement uses TRBV4-1 and TRBJ2-7, with 8 bases matching TRBD2. The V gene end was trimmed by 6 bases and the J gene end by 0 bases; junction bases not matched to a gene: 10. This CDR3 has 16 amino acids. Germline CDR1 MGHRA, CDR2 YSYEKL. CDR3 nucleotide sequence: TGCGCCAGCAGGCCCCGACTAGCGTTTAGCTCCTACGAGCAGTACTTC. Residues: CASRPRLAFSSYEQYF.

This clone showed up just once. This rearrangement joins TRBV2 to TRBJ2-2, with 7 nucleotides matching TRBD1. Looked up from germline, CDR1 is SNHLY and CDR2 is FYNNEI. The CDR3 extends over 15 amino acids. The V segment lost 6 bases and the J segment 2 bases; nucleotides outside the gene matches: 6. This CDR3 reads CASSVTGANTGELFF. The CDR3 nucleotides read TGTGCCAGCAGCGTTACAGGGGCCAACACCGGGGAGCTGTTTTTT.

The chain has TRBV28 and TRBJ2-7, with TRBD1 matching over 9 bases. V shed 5 bases and J 4 bases; nucleotides not matched to a gene: 6. CDR1 is MDHEN, CDR2 SYDVKM, per germline. The CDR3 loop spans 14 amino acids. CDR3: CASSAGTGLYEQYF. DNA for the CDR3: TGTGCCAGCAGTGCCGGGACAGGGCTATACGAGCAGTACTTC.

The V call is TRBV7-9, the J call TRBJ2-3, with D uncertain. Germline CDR1 reads SEHNR; CDR2 reads FQNEAQ (reference sequence). V was pared by 1 base and J by 4 bases, with 9 bases between. This CDR3 is 14 amino acids long. The CDR3 region has the DNA TGTGCCAGCAGCTTAGGTCCCGCGGCAGATACGCAGTATTTT. This gives the protein CASSLGPAADTQYF.

The J gene is TRBJ2-7, the V gene TRBV19; 9 nucleotides agree with TRBD1. Germline V lookup: CDR1 LNHDA, CDR2 SQIVND (reference sequence). This CDR3 region has 14 residues. V was clipped by 5 bases and J by 6 bases; unmatched bases: 8. CDR3 region: CASSLGTGFGEQYF. The CDR3 DNA follows: TGTGCCAGTAGTCTCGGGACAGGGTTCGGCGAGCAGTACTTC.

The genes are TRBV6-5 and TRBJ1-6; D is unresolved. Germline CDR1 is MNHEY and CDR2 is SVGAGI. There are 13 residues in the CDR3. The ends were cut back, 8 bases at V and 0 bases at J, with 5 bases in the middle. Here the CDR3 DNA reads TGTGCCAGCCACTTCTCCTATAATTCACCCCTCCACTTT. Translated: CASHFSYNSPLHF.

The chain employs TRBV3-1 (or the pseudogene TRBV3-2) and TRBJ1-2, with 7 nucleotides matching TRBD1. The germline CDR1 and CDR2 sequences are LGHDT and YNNKEL (reference sequence). The ends lost 6 bases at V and 0 bases at J; junction bases unmatched: 7. The CDR3 runs 15 residues. The CDR3 here is CASSLRQGPNYGYTF. For the CDR3, the DNA is TGTGCCAGCAGTCTACGACAGGGCCCTAACTATGGCTACACCTTC.

The V call is TRBV10-1, the J call TRBJ2-1; 8 bases match TRBD1. The germline gives CDR1 WNHNN, CDR2 SYGVQD (reference sequence). Unmatched junction bases numbered 9, after V lost 7 bases and J lost 7 bases. This CDR3 region has 14 residues. The CDR3 sequence is CASNQDRVSNEQFF. The CDR3 DNA sequence: TGCGCCAGCAATCAGGACAGGGTTTCGAATGAGCAGTTCTTC.